The clone carrying this T cell receptor (beta chain) appeared a few times. Its antigen remains unidentified. The CDR3 has 13 residues. V gave up 2 bases and J gave up 6 bases, with 9 bases separating them. Germline CDR1 is SNHLY and CDR2 is FYNNEI. The sample belongs to a study of human T cells and chemical hapten exposure. Time point meaning: patch test 2, 6 weeks after DPC sensitization. This sample's treatment: therapeutic diphenylcyclopropenone sensitization with weekly scalp DPC. Prior to each patch test being applied, blood was drawn. Study outcomes and limitations: DPC sensitization produced no change in TCRs with frequency above 1 in 1000.

Per the original data handling: Counting gave a median of 95,638 TCRs per sample, with values ranging from roughly 23,224 to 700,000. MiXCR was run by TCRdb on the RACE reads, yielding one entry per CDR3 protein. These V and J calls originate from TCRdb's pipeline instead of the authors' own analysis. The table shows some 71,000 distinct CDR3 sequences, with over 9% occurring only once. This receptor was obtained from a woman in her fifties or sixties with alopecia areata. Some clones in this sample may be carry-over from other donors' samples. Material: whole blood, obtained in connection with sensitization to the hapten diphenylcyclopropenone (DPC). The gene calls are TRBV2 and TRBJ2-3; D is unresolved. The CDR3 coding sequence is TGTGCCAGCAGTGAATCCCCCTGGGATACGCAGTATTTT. It is translated as CASSESPWDTQYF. Combining the CDR3 with reference TRBV2 and TRBJ2-3 gives the whole variable domain EPEVTQTPSHQVTQMGQEVILRCVPISNHLYFYWYRQILGQKVEFLVSFYNNEISEKSEIFDDQFSVERPDGSNFTLKIRSTKLEDSAMYFCASSESPWDTQYFGPGTRLTVL.